This T cell receptor (beta chain) was documented in a study of identical twins. General study findings and limits: Fewer insertions characterized abundant cord blood beta clonotypes, whereas memory repertoires showed none. The study found excess low generation probability among twin-shared out-of-frame alpha sequences.

A note on this clonotype: The antigen is unknown.

From germline, CDR1 is MDHEN and CDR2 SYDVKM. The CDR3 is 13 amino acids. The ends were cut back, 10 bases at V and 7 bases at J, with 20 bases in the middle. Template switching added a universal primer site; cDNA carried unique molecular identifiers. TCRdb re-derived calls from the 5' RACE reads in MiXCR, one entry per CDR3 protein. The profile covers approximately 1.8 million distinct CDR3 sequences, with about 31% appearing a single time and more than 0.25% taken by the ten largest. Healthy Caucasians, and only they, were the donors. Material for sequencing was cord blood. The receptor's source is a newborn girl in good health. V usage is TRBV28 and J usage is TRBJ2-7; D remains unclear. CDR3: CATWDRVRNEQYF. In DNA form, the CDR3 reads TGTGCCACCTGGGATAGGGTCCGAAATGAGCAGTACTTC.